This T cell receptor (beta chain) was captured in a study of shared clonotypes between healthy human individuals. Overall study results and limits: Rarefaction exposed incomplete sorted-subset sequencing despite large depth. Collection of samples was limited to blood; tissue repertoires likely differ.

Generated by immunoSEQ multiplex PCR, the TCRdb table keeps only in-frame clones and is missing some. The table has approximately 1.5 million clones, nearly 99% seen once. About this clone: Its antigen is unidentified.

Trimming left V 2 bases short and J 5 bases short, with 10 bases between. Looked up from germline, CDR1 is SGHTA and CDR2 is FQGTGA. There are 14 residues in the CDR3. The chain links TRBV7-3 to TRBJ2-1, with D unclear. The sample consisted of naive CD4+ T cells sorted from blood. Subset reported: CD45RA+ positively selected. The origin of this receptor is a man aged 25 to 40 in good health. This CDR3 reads CASSLDGWDNEQFF. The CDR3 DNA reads TGTGCCAGCAGCTTAGACGGGTGGGACAATGAGCAGTTCTTC.